What follows are 3 T cell receptor beta chains derived from one specimen sequenced in a study of PD-1 blockade in mismatch repair-deficient tumors. Profiled with immunoSEQ multiplex PCR; TCRdb holds only in-frame clones, not every one. The sample includes about 19,000 clones, roughly 87% of them seen just once. Source: PBMCs, taken 52 weeks after starting pembrolizumab. The origin of the receptors is an adult with mismatch repair-deficient cancer.

CDR3 residues: CASRTSGRSEQYF. CDR3 bases: TGTGCCAGTAGGACTAGCGGGAGGTCCGAGCAGTACTTC. The rearrangement uses TRBV19 and TRBJ2-7; 13 bases agree with TRBD2. After removal of 6 bases from V and 6 bases from J, the junction contained 2 bases not matched to a gene. The CDR3 is 13 amino acids. The germline CDR1 and CDR2 sequences are LNHDA and SQIVND (reference sequence).

V is TRBV5-5 and J is TRBJ1-5; TRBD1 agrees at 8 bases. The CDR3 sequence is 14 residues long. CDR1 is SGHKS and CDR2 is YYEKEE in the germline V gene (reference sequence). After removal of 4 bases from V and 5 bases from J, the junction contained 5 bases not matched to a gene. The CDR3 sequence is CASSIDRGDQPQHF. CDR3 DNA: TGTGCCAGCAGCATAGACAGGGGCGATCAGCCCCAGCATTTT.

The chain carries TRBV9 and TRBJ1-5, with a possible D match to TRBD1 (6 bases). Germline V CDR1 and CDR2: SGDLS, YYNGEE. V lost 0 bases and J lost 5, with 9 bases in between. This CDR3 contains 14 residues. DNA for the CDR3: TGTGCCAGCAGCGTAGGGGACACCTATCAGCCCCAGCATTTT. Amino acids: CASSVGDTYQPQHF.